This T cell receptor (beta chain) derives from a study of cytomegalovirus exposure and HLA in healthy donors. Germline V gene lookup returns CDR1 SGHRS and CDR2 YFSETQ. Trimming took 2 bases from V and 4 from J; bases not matched to a gene: 11. The CDR3 consists of 16 residues. This clone was seen just once. Amplification used 60 Vbeta primers and 13 Jbeta primers. As handled by the study authors: The authors later counted roughly 76 million unique TCR beta chains, roughly 11 million of them shared. The data were produced by immunoSEQ multiplex PCR, yet TCRdb's version contains in-frame clones alone and is incomplete. Clone size and the V and J calls come from that table; the DNA yielded D and trimming. Found here are approximately 190,000 clones, 78% of them singletons; the top ten hold 14%.

This sequence joins TRBV5-1 and TRBJ2-5; the match to TRBD2 covers 7 bases. The sequenced sample was PBMCs. The TCR was taken from a woman between 25 and 40 years old in good health and CMV-seropositive. The CDR3 region is CASSFLGERGRETQYF. DNA for the CDR3: TGCGCCAGCAGCTTCCTCGGAGAGCGGGGCAGAGAGACCCAGTACTTC.